The clone carrying this T cell receptor beta chain was detected only once. This record belongs to a study of chemoradiotherapy in HPV16-positive cancers. The CDR3 runs 17 residues. Germline V CDR1 and CDR2: SGHRS, YFSETQ. V trimming: 3 bases; J trimming: 6 bases; junction bases outside the gene matches: 18. Clones were sequenced by immunoSEQ multiplex PCR, and TCRdb holds only the in-frame ones, with some missing. The data contain 5,400 or so clones, 85% of them seen just once; the ten biggest clones take up approximately 9.7%. This sequence originates from a human donor with HPV-associated anogenital cancer. The rearrangement uses TRBV5-1 and TRBJ2-7; TRBD1 agrees at 7 bases. This material consisted of tumor tissue, taken from a patient who underwent chemoradiotherapy. CDR3 nucleotides: TGCGCCAGCAGCTCCCTATTAACAGGGGCGCTCAGCCTCGAGCAGTACTTC. Its translation is CASSSLLTGALSLEQYF.